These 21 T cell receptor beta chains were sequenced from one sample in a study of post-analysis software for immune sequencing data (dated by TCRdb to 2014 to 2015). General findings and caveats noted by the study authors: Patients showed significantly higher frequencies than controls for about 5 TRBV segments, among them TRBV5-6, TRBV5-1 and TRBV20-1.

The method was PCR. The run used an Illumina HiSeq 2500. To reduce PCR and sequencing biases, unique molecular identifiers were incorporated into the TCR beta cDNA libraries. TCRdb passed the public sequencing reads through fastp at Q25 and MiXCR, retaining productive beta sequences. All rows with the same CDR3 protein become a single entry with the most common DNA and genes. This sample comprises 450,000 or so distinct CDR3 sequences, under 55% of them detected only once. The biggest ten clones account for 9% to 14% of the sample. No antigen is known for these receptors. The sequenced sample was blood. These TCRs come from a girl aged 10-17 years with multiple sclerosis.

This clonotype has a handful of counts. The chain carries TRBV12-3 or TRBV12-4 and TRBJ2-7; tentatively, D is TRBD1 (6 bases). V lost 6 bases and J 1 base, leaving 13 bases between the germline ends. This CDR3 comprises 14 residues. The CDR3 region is CASRDRPPSYEQYF. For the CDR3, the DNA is TGTGCCAGCAGAGACAGGCCGCCTTCCTACGAGCAGTACTTC.

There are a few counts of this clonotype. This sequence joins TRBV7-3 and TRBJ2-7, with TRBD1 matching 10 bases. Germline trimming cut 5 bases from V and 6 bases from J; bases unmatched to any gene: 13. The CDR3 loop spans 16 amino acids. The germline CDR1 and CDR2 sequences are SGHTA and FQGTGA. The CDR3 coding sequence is TGTGCCAGCAGCCCGCCGGCCGGGACAGGGGATGGCGAGCAGTACTTC. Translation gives CASSPPAGTGDGEQYF.

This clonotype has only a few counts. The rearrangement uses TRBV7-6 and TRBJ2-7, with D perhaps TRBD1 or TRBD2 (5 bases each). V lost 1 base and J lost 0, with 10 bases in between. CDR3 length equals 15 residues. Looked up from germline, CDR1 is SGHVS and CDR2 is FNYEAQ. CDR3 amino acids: CASSLVGGGSYEQYF. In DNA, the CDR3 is TGTGCCAGCAGCTTAGTTGGTGGGGGCTCCTACGAGCAGTACTTC.

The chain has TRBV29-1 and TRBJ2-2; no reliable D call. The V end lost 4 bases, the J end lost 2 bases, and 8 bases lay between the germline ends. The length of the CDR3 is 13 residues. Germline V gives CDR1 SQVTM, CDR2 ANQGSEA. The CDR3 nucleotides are TGCAGCGTTGTTCTGACCAACACCGGGGAGCTGTTTTTT. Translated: CSVVLTNTGELFF.

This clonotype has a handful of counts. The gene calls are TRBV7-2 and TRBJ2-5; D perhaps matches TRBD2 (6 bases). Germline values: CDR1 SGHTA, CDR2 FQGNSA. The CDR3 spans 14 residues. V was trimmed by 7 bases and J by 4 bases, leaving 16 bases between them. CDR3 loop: CASTQLAEGETQYF. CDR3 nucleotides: TGTGCCAGCACCCAACTTGCGGAGGGAGAGACCCAGTACTTC.

CDR3 residues: CASSGTSDFGEQFF. The CDR3 DNA sequence: TGTGCCAGCAGCGGGACTAGCGATTTTGGTGAGCAGTTCTTC. The chain employs TRBV7-9 and TRBJ2-1; the match to TRBD2 covers 10 bases. Trimming cost V 5 bases and J 9 bases; bases outside gene matches: 7. CDR1 is SEHNR, CDR2 FQNEAQ, per germline (reference sequence). The length of the CDR3 is 14 residues.

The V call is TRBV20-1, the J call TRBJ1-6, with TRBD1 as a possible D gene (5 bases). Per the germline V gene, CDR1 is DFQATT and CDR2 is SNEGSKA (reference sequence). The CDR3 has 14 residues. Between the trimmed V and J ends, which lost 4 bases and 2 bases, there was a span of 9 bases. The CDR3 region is CSAKGTAYNSPLHF. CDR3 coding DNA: TGCAGTGCTAAGGGGACCGCCTATAATTCACCCCTCCACTTT.

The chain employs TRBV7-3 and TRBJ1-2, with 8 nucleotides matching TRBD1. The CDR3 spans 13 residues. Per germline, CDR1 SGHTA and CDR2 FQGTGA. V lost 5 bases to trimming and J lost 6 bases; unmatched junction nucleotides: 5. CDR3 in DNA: TGTGCCAGCAGCCCGGGACAGGATAATGGCTACACCTTC. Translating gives CASSPGQDNGYTF.

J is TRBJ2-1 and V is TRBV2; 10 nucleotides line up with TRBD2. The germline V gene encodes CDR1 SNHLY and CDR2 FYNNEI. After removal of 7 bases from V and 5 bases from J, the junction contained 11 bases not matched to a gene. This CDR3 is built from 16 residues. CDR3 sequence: CASIFLLAGDNNEQFF. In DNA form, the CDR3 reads TGTGCCAGCATCTTCCTTCTAGCGGGAGACAACAATGAGCAGTTCTTC.

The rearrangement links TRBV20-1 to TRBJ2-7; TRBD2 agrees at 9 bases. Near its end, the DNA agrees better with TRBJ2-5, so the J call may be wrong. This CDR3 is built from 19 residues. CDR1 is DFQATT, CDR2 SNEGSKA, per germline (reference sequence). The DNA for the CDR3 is TGCAGTGCATCTCGGACTAGCGAGGACCTAGGGGGGTGGCGGGAGACCCAGTACTTC. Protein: CSASRTSEDLGGWRETQYF.

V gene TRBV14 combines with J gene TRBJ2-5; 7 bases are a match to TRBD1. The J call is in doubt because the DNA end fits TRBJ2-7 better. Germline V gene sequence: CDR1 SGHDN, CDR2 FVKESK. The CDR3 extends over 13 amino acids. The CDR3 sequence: CASSRDSLYEQYF. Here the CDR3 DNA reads TGTGCCAGCAGCCGGGACAGTCTGTACGAGCAGTACTTC.

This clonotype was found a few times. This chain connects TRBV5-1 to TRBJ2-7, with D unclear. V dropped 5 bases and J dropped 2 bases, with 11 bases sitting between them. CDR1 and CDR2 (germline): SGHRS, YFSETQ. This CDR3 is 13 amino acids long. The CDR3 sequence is CASSRGTTYEQYF. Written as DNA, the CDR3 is TGCGCCAGCAGTAGAGGAACAACCTACGAGCAGTACTTC.

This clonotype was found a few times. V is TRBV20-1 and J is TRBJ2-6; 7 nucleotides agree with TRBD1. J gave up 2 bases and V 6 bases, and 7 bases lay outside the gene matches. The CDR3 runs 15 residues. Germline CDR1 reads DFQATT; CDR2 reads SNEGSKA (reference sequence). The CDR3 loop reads CSAEDRAAGANVLTF. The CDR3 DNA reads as TGCAGTGCAGAAGACAGGGCAGCTGGGGCCAACGTCCTGACTTTC.

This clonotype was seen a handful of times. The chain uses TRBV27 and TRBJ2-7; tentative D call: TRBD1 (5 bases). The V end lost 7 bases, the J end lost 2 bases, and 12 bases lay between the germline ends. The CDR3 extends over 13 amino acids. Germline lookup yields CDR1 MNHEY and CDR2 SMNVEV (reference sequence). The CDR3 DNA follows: TGTGCCAGCAAGGACCCAGGGACCTACGAGCAGTACTTC. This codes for CASKDPGTYEQYF.

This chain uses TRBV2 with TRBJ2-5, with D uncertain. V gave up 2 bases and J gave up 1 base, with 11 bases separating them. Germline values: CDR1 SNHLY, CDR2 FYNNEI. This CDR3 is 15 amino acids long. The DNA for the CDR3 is TGTGCCAGCAGTGAAACCCTGGTCGCCCAAGAGACCCAGTACTTC. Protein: CASSETLVAQETQYF.

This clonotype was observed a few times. The CDR3 region is CASSQERWEGPVEQFF. CDR3 in DNA: TGCGCCAGCAGCCAAGAAAGGTGGGAGGGCCCCGTAGAGCAGTTCTTC. The chain employs TRBV4-3 and TRBJ2-1, with 7 positions matching TRBD2. With 0 bases clipped from V and 10 bases from J, the junction kept 12 bases outside the gene matches. The CDR3 sequence is 16 residues long. CDR1 and CDR2 (germline): LGHNA, YSLEER.

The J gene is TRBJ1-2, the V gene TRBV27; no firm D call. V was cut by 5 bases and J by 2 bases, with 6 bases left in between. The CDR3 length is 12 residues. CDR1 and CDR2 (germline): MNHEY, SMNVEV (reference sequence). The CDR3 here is CASSKSNYGYTF. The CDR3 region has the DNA TGTGCCAGCAGTAAGAGCAACTATGGCTACACCTTC.

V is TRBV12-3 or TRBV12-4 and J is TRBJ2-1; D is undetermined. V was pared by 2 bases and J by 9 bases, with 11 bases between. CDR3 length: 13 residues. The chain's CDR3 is CASSLSLDSEQFF. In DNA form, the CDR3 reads TGTGCCAGCAGTTTATCGTTAGACTCTGAGCAGTTCTTC.

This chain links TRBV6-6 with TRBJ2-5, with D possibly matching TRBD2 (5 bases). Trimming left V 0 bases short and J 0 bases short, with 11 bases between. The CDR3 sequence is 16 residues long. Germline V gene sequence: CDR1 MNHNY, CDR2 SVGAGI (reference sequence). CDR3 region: CASSYSLGGYQETQYF. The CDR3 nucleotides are TGTGCCAGCAGTTACTCGTTAGGCGGGTACCAAGAGACCCAGTACTTC.

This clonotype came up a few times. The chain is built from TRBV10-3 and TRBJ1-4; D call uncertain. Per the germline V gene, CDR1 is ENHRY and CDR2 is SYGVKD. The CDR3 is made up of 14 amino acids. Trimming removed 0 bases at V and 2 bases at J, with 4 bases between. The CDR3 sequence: CAISESVTNEKLFF. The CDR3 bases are TGTGCCATCAGTGAGTCTGTGACTAATGAAAAACTGTTTTTT.

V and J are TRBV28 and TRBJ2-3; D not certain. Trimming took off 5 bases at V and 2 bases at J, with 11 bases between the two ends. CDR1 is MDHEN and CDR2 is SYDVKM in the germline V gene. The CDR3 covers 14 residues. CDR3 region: CASSRELLTDTQYF. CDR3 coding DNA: TGTGCCAGCAGTCGCGAGCTCCTCACAGATACGCAGTATTTT.